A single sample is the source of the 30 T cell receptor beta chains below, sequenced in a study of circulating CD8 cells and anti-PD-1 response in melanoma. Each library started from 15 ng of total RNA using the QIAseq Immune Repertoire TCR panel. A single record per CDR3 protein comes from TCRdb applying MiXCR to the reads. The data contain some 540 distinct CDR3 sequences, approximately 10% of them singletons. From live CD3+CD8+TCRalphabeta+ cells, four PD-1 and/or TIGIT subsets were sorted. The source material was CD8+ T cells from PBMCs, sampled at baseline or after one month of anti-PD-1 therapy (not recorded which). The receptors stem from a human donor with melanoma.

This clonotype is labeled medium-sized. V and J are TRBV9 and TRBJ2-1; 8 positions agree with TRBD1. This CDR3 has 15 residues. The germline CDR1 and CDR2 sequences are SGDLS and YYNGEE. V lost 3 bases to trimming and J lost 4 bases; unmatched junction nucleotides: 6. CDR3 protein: CASSGGQGGYNEQFF. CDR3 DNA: TGTGCCAGCAGCGGCGGACAGGGTGGGTACAATGAGCAGTTCTTC.

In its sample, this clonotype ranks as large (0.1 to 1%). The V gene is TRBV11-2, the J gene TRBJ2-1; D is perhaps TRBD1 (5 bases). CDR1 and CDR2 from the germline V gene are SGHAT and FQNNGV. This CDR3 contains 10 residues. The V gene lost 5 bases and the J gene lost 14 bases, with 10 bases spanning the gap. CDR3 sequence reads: CASSPLGEFF. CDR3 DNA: TGTGCCAGCAGCCCGCTAGGGGAGTTCTTC.

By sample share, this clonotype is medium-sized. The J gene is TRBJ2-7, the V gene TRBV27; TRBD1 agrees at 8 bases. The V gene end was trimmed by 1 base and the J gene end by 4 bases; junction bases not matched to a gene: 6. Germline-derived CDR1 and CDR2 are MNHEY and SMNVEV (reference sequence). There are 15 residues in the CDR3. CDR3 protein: CASSLFIQGEYEQYF. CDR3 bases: TGTGCCAGCAGTTTATTTATACAGGGGGAGTACGAGCAGTACTTC.

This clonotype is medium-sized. The CDR3 DNA is TGTGCCAGCAGTTTATTAGAACAGTTCCTCTACGAGCAGTACTTC. Translated: CASSLLEQFLYEQYF. This rearrangement joins TRBV28 to TRBJ2-7, with D uncertain. Trimming shortened V by 1 base and J by 3 bases, and 13 bases separated the two germline ends. Germline-derived CDR1 and CDR2 are MDHEN and SYDVKM. The CDR3 sequence is 15 residues long.

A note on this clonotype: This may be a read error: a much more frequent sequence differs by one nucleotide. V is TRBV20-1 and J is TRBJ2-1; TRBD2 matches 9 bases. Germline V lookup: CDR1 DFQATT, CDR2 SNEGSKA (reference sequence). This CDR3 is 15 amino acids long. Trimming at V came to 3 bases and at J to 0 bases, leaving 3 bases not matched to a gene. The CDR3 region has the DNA TGCAGTGCTAGTGGACTAGCGTCCTCCTACAATGAGCAGTTCTTC. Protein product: CSASGLASSYNEQFF.

The chain's CDR3 is CATSDRWGPSDNEQFF. CDR3 DNA: TGTGCCACCAGTGACCGTTGGGGCCCCTCAGACAATGAGCAGTTCTTC. The rearrangement links TRBV24-1 to TRBJ2-1; the D gene is possibly TRBD1 (5 bases). Per germline, CDR1 KGHDR and CDR2 SFDVKD. Trimming shortened V by 4 bases and J by 5 bases, and 17 bases separated the two germline ends. This CDR3 spans 16 amino acids.

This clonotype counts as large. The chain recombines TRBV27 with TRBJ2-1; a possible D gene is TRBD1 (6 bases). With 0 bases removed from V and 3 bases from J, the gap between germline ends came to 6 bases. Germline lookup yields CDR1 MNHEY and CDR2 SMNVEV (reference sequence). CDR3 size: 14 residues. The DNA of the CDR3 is TGTGCCAGCAGTTTATCGGGACACTACAATGAGCAGTTCTTC. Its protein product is CASSLSGHYNEQFF.

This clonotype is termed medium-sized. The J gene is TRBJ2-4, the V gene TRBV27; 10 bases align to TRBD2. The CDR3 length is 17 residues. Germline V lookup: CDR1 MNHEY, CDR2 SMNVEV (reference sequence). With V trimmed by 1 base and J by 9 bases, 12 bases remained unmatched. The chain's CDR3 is CASSLFPGTSELSIQYF. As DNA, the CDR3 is TGTGCCAGCAGTTTATTTCCCGGGACTAGCGAGTTGAGCATTCAGTACTTC.

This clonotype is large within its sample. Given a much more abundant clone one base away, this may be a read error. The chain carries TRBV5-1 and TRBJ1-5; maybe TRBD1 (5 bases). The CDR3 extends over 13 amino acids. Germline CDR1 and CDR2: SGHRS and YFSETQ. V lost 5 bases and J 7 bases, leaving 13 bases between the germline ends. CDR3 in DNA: TGCGCCAGCAGTCGTGAAGGGGAGCAGCCCCAGCATTTT. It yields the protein CASSREGEQPQHF.

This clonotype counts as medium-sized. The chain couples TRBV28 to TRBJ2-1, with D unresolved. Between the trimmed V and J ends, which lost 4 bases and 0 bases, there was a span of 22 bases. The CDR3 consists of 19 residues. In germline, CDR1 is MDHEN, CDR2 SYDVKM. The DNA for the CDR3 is TGTGCCAGCAGTTCGCCGCCGGGCAGCCTATGGAGCTCCTACAATGAGCAGTTCTTC. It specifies CASSSPPGSLWSSYNEQFF. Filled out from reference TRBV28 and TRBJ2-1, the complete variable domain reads DVKVTQSSRYLVKRTGEKVFLECVQDMDHENMFWYRQDPGLGLRLIYFSYDVKMKEKGDIPEGYSVSREKKERFSLILESASTNQTSMYLCASSSPPGSLWSSYNEQFFGPGTRLTVL.

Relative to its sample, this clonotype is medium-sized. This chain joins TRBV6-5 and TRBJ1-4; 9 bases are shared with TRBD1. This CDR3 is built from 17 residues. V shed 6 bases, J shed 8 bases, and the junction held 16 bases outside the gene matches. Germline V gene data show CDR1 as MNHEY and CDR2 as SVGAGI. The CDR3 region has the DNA TGTGCCAGCAGGTCCCTACTACAGGGGGCGCCGGGAGAAAAACTGTTTTTT. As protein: CASRSLLQGAPGEKLFF.

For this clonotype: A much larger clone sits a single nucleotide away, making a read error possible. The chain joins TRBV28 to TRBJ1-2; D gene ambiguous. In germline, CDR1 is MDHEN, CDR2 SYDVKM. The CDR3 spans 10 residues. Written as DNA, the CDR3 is TGTGCCAGCCGGGAATATCGTTACGCCTTC. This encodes CASREYRYAF.

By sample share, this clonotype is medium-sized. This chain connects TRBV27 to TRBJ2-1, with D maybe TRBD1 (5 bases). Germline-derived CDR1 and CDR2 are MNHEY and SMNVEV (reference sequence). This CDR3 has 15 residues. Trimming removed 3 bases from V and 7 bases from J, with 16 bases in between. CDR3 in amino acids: CASSFYGAELNEQFF. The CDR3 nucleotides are TGTGCCAGCAGTTTTTATGGGGCAGAATTGAATGAGCAGTTCTTC.

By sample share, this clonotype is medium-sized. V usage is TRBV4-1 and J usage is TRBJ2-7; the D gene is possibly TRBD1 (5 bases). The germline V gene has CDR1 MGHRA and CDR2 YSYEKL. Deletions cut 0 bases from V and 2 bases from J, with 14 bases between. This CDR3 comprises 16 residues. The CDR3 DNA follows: TGCGCCAGCAGCCAAGATCGTAGCAGGGATCCCTACGAGCAGTACTTC. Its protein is CASSQDRSRDPYEQYF.

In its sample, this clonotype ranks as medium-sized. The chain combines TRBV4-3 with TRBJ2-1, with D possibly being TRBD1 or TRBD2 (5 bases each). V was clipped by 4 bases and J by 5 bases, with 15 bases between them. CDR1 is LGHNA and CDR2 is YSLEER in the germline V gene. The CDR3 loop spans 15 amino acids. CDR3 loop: CASSLTRDRNNEQFF. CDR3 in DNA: TGCGCCAGCAGCCTGACTCGGGACCGAAACAATGAGCAGTTCTTC.

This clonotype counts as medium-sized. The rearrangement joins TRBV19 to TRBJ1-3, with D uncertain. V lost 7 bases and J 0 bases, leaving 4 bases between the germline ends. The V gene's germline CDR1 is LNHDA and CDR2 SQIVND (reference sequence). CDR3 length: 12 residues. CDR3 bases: TGTGCCAGTAAACGCTCTGGAAACACCATATATTTT. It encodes CASKRSGNTIYF.

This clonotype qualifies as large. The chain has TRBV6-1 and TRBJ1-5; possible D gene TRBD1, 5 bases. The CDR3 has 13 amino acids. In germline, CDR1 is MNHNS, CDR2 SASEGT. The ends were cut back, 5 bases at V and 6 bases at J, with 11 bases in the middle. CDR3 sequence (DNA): TGTGCCAGCAGTCCCGGGGGGGTTCAGCCCCAGCATTTT. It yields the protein CASSPGGVQPQHF.

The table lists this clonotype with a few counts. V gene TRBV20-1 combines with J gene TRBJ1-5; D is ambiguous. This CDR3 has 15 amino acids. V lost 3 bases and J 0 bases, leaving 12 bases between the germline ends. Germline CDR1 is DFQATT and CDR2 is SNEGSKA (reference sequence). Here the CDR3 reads CSASSGVRSNQPQHF. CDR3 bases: TGCAGTGCTAGCAGTGGGGTACGTAGCAATCAGCCCCAGCATTTT.

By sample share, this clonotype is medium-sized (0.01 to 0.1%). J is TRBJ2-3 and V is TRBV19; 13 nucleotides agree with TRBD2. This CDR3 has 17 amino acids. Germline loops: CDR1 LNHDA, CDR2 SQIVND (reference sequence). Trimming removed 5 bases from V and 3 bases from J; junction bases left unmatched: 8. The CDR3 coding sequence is TGTGCCAGTAGTCCCGGACTAGCGGGAGAGAGGACAGATACGCAGTATTTT. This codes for CASSPGLAGERTDTQYF.

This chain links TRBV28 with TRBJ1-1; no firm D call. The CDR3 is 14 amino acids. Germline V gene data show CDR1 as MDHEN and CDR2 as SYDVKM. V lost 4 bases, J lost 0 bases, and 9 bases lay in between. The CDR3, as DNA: TGTGCCAGCAGTTCCCACCGGGTGAACACTGAAGCTTTCTTT. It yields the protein CASSSHRVNTEAFF.

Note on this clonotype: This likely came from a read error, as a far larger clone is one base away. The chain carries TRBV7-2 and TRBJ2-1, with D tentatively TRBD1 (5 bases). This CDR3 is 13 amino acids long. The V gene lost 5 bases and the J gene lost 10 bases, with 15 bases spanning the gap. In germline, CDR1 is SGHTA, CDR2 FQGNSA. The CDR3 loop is CASSPSRANEQFF. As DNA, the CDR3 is TGTGCCAGCAGCCCCTCCAGGGCCAACGAGCAGTTCTTC.

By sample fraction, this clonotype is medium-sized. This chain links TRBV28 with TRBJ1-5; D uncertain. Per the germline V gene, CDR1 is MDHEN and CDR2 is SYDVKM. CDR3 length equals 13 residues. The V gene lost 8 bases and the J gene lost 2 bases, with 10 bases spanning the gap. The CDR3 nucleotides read TGTGCCAGCCAACGCCGCGGCAATCAGCCCCAGCATTTT. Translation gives CASQRRGNQPQHF.

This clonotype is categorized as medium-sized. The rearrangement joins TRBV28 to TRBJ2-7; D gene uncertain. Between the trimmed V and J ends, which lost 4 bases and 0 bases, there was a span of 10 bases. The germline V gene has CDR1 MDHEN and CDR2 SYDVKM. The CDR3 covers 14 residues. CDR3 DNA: TGTGCCAGCAGTTACGCCGCTAACTCCTACGAGCAGTACTTC. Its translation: CASSYAANSYEQYF. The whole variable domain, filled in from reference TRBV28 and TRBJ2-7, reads DVKVTQSSRYLVKRTGEKVFLECVQDMDHENMFWYRQDPGLGLRLIYFSYDVKMKEKGDIPEGYSVSREKKERFSLILESASTNQTSMYLCASSYAANSYEQYFGPGTRLTVT.

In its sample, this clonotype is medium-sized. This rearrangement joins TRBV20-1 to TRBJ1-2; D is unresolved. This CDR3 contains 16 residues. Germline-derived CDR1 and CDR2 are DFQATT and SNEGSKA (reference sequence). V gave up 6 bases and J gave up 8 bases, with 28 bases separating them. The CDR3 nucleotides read TGCAGTGCCCCCACCCATTTAATTAAGGCCGCCTACGGCTACACCTTC. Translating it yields CSAPTHLIKAAYGYTF.

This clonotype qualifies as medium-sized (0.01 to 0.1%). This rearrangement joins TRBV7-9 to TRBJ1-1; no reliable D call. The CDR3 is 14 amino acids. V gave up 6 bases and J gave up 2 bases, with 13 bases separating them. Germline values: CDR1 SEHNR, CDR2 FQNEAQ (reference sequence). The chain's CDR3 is CASRGSGINTEAFF. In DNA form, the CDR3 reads TGTGCCAGCAGAGGTTCGGGGATAAACACTGAAGCTTTCTTT.

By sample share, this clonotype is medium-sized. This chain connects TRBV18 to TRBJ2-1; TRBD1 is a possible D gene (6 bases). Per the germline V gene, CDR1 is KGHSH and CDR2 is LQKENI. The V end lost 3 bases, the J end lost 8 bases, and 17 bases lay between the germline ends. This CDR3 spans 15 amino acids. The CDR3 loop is CASSPTGYSLDEQFF. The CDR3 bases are TGTGCCAGCTCACCTACAGGGTACTCTTTGGATGAGCAGTTCTTC.

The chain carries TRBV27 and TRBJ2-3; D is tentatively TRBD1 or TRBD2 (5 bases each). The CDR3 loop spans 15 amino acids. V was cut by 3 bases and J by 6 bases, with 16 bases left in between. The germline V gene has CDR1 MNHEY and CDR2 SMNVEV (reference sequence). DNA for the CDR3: TGTGCCAGCAGTTTTTTAGGTTCTGAGGGGGATACGCAGTATTTT. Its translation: CASSFLGSEGDTQYF.

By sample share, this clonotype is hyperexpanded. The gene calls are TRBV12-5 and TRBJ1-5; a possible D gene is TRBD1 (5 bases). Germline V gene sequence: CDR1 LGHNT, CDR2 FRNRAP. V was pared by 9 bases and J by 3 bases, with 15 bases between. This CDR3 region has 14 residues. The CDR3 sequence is CASLFRQFNQPQHF. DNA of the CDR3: TGTGCTAGCCTATTTAGACAGTTCAATCAGCCCCAGCATTTT.

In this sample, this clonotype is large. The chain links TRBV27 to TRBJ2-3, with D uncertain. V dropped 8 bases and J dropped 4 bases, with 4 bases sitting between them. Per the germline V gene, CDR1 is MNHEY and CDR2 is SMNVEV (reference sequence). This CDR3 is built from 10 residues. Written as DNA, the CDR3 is TGTGCCAGCGGCCCAGATACGCAGTATTTT. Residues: CASGPDTQYF.

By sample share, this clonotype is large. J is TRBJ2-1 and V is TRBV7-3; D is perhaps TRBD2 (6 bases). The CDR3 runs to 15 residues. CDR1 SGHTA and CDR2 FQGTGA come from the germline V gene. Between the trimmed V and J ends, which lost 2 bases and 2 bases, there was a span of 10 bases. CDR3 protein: CASSLGAGPYNEQFF. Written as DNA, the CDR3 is TGTGCCAGCAGCTTAGGGGCGGGGCCCTACAATGAGCAGTTCTTC.